This record concerns one TCR beta chain sequence. The antigen remains unidentified. A read error may produce the germline difference seen at one junction end. A modified ARM-PCR protocol with three rounds of nested PCR amplified TCRbeta. TCRdb re-derived calls from the multiplex PCR reads in MiXCR, one entry per CDR3 protein. The sample has 200,000 to 250,000 distinct CDR3 sequences, 70% to 75% seen once. The data were obtained in a study of tumor and adjacent non-tumor tissue in lung cancer. About the study: Histology: around twelve adenocarcinoma, a couple of squamous cell carcinoma, 1 small cell lung cancer. Stage I to III disease affected ten to eleven men and roughly 5 women aged roughly 31 to 76. The study's findings and limits: Tumor repertoires had a smaller top 100 clone share than normal lung.

The CDR3 totals 11 residues. Germline assignment: CDR1 SGHAT and CDR2 FQNNGV. This sample's RNA came from whole unsorted tissue. Between August and November 2014, newly diagnosed, chemotherapy-naive lung cancer patients underwent thoracic surgery in China. This TCR derives from a man aged 55-75 years with non-small cell lung cancer. The sample taken for sequencing was lung tumor tissue. V is TRBV11-2 and J is TRBJ2-5; D gene uncertain. The CDR3 DNA is TGTGCCAGGAGCTTAGGAGAGACCCAGTACTTC. Its protein product is CARSLGETQYF.